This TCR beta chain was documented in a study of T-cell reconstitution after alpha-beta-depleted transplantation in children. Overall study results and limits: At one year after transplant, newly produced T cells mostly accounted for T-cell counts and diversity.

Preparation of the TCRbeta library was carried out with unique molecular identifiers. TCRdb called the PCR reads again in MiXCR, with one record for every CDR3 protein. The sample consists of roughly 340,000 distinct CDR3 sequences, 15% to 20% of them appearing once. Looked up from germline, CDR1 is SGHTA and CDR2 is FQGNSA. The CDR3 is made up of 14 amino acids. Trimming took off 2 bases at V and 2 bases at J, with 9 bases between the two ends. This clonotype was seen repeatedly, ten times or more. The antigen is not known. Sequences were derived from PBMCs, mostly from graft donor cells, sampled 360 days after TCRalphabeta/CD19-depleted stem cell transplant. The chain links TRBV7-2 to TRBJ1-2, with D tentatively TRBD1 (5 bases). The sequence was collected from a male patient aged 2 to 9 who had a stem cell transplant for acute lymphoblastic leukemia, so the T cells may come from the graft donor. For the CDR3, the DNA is TGTGCCAGCAGCTTACAGGGCAAGAACTATGGCTACACCTTC. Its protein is CASSLQGKNYGYTF.